Listed below are T cell receptor beta chains from one sample, sequenced in a study of T cell clones after liver transplantation. TCRdb's table, derived via immunoSEQ multiplex PCR, lists solely in-frame clones and lacks some. The table lists around 78,000 clones, less than 85% of them singletons, with 2.8% in the top ten. The sample consisted of CD4+ T cells from blood, taken at the 22-month timepoint. The receptors derive from a human patient who received a liver transplant. T cells may partly derive from the graft donor. Each CDR3 is given with its conserved first and last residue. The D gene is left open where the match is weak. The listing skips clone size in some rows; elsewhere it reads once, few, many or a size class.

J: TRBJ2-5; length: 13; V: TRBV5-6; size: -; D: -; CDR3: CASSVYMAETQYF; DNA: TGTGCCAGCAGCGTCTACATGGCGGAGACCCAGTACTTC
J: TRBJ2-5; length: 17; V: TRBV11-2; size: -; D: TRBD2; CDR3: CASSPLVGLAGVETQYF; DNA: TGTGCCAGCAGCCCGTTAGTGGGACTAGCGGGAGTAGAGACCCAGTACTTC
J: TRBJ2-5; length: 17; V: TRBV7-2; size: once; D: TRBD2; CDR3: CASSFTSGGAGRETQYF; DNA: TGTGCCAGCAGCTTTACTAGCGGGGGGGCTGGGCGAGAGACCCAGTACTTC
J: TRBJ2-7; length: 16; V: TRBV4-3; size: -; D: TRBD2; CDR3: CASSQDGASGTTGLYF; DNA: TGCGCCAGCAGCCAAGATGGAGCTAGCGGGACTACTGGGCTGTACTTC
J: TRBJ2-3; length: 14; V: TRBV10-3; size: once; D: -; CDR3: CAISDSREMDTQYF; DNA: TGTGCCATCAGTGATAGCAGGGAAATGGATACGCAGTATTTT
J: TRBJ1-5; length: 14; V: TRBV28; size: -; D: -; CDR3: CASSWTSGNQPQHF; DNA: TGTGCCAGCAGCTGGACATCCGGCAATCAGCCCCAGCATTTT
J: TRBJ2-3; length: 12; V: TRBV7-2; size: -; D: -; CDR3: CASMGRRDTQYF; DNA: TGTGCCAGCATGGGCAGGAGGGATACGCAGTATTTT
J: TRBJ2-3; length: 20; V: TRBV5-1; size: -; D: TRBD2; CDR3: CASSLGPRVTSGGVTDTQYF; DNA: TGCGCCAGCAGCTTGGGCCCCCGAGTGACTAGCGGGGGAGTCACAGATACGCAGTATTTT
J: TRBJ1-2; length: 16; V: TRBV19; size: once; D: -; CDR3: CASSIRGAGANYGYTF; DNA: TGTGCCAGTAGTATAAGGGGCGCCGGGGCTAACTATGGCTACACCTTC
J: TRBJ2-1; length: 17; V: TRBV7-6; size: -; D: TRBD2; CDR3: CASSSRLSGRGSNEQFF; DNA: TGTGCCAGCAGCTCTCGATTGAGCGGGAGGGGGAGCAATGAGCAGTTCTTC
J: TRBJ1-2; length: 14; V: TRBV6-1; size: -; D: -; CDR3: CASTIGAGLYGYTF; DNA: TGTGCCAGCACTATAGGGGCAGGGCTCTATGGCTACACCTTC